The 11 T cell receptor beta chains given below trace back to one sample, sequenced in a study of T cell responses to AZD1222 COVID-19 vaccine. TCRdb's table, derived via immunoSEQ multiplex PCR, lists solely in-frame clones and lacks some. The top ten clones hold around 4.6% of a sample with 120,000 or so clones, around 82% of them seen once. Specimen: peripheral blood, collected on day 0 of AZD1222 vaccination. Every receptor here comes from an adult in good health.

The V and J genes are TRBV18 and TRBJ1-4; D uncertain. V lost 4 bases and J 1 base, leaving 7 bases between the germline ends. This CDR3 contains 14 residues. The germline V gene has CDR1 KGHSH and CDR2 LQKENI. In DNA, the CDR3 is TGTGCCAGCTCACAGGCAAGAACTAATGAAAAACTGTTTTTT. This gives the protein CASSQARTNEKLFF.

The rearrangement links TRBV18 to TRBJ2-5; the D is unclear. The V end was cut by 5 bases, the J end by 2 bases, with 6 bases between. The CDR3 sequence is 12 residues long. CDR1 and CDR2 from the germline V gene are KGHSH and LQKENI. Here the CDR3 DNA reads TGTGCCAGCTCAGCTATTCAAGAGACCCAGTACTTC. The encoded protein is CASSAIQETQYF.

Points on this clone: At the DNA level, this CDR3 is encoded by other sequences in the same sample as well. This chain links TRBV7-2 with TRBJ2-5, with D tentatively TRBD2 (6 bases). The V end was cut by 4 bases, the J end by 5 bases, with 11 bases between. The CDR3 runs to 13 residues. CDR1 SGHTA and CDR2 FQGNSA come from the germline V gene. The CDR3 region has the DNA TGTGCCAGCAGCTCTCAGGGAGGTGAGACCCAGTACTTC. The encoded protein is CASSSQGGETQYF.

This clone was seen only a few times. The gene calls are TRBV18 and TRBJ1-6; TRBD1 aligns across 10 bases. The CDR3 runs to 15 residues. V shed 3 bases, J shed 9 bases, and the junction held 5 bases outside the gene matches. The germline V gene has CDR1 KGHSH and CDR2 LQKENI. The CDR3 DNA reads TGTGCCAGCTCACCGGACAGGGGGAAAAGTTCACCCCTCCACTTT. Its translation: CASSPDRGKSSPLHF.

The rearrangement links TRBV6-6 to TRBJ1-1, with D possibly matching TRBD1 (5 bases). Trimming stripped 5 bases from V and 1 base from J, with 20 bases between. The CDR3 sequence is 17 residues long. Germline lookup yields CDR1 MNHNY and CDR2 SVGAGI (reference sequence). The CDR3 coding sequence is TGTGCCAGCAGTCTCGCCTGGGGGGGGTCTAGGAACACTGAAGCTTTCTTT. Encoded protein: CASSLAWGGSRNTEAFF.

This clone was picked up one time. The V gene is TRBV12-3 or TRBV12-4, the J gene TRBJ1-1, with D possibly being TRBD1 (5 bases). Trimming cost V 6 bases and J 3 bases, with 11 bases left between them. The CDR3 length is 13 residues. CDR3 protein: CASRGGLDTEAFF. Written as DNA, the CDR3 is TGTGCCAGCAGGGGGGGATTAGACACTGAAGCTTTCTTT.

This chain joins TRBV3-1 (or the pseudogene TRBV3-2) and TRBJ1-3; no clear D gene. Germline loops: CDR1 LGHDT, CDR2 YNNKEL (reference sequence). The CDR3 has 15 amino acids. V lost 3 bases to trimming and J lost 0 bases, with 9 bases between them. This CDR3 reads CASSQGRGSGNTIYF. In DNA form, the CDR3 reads TGTGCCAGCAGCCAGGGTCGAGGCTCTGGAAACACCATATATTTT.

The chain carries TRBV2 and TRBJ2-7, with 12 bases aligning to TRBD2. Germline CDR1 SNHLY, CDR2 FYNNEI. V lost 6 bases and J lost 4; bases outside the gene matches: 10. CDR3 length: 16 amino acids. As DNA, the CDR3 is TGTGCCAGCAGATCCCTAGCGGGAGGGCCGGGTTACGAGCAGTACTTC. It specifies CASRSLAGGPGYEQYF.

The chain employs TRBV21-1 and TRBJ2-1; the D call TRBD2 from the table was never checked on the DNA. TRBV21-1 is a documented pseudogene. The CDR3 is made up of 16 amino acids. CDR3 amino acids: CASSNFEAMIDNEQFF. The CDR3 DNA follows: TGTGCCAGCAGCAATTTTGAGGCCATGATAGACAATGAGCAGTTCTTC.

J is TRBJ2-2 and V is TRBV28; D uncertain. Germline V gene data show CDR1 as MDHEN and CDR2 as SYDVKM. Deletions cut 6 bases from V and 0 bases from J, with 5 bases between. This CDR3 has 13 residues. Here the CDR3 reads CASRSTNTGELFF. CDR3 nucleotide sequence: TGTGCCAGCAGGAGCACGAACACCGGGGAGCTGTTTTTT.

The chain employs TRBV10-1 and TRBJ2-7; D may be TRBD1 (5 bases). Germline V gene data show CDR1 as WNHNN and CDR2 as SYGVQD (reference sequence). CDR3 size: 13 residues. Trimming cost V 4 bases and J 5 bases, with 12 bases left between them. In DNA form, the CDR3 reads TGCGCCAGCAGTGTAGGCCAGGGCCACGAGCAGTACTTC. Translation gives CASSVGQGHEQYF.